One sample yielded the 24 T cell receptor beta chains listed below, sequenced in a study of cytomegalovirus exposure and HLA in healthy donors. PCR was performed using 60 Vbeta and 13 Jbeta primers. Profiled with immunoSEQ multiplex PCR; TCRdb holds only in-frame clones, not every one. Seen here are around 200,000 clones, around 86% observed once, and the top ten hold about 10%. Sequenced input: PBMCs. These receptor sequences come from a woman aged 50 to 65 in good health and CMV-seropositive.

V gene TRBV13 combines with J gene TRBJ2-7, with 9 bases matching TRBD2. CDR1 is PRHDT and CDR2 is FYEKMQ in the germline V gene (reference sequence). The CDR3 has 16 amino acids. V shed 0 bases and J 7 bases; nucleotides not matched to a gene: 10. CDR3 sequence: CASSLGLSGGLEEQYF. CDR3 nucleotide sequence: TGTGCCAGCAGCTTAGGCCTGAGCGGGGGGTTAGAAGAGCAGTACTTC. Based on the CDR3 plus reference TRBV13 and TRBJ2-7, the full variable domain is AAGVIQSPRHLIKEKRETATLKCYPIPRHDTVYWYQQGPGQDPQFLISFYEKMQSDKGSIPDRFSAQQFSDYHSELNMSSLELGDSALYFCASSLGLSGGLEEQYFGPGTRLTVT.

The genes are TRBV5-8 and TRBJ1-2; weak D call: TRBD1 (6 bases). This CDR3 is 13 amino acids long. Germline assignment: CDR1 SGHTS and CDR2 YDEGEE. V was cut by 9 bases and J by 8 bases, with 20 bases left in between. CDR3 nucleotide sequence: TGTGCCAACTCCCCGGGACACGGGCGGGGCTACACCTTC. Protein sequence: CANSPGHGRGYTF.

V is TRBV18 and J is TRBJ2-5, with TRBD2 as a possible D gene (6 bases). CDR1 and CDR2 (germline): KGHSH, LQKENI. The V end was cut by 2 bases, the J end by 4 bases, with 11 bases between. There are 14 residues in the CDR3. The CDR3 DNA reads TGTGCCAGCTCACCAGCCCCCGGGGGAGAGACCCAGTACTTC. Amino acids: CASSPAPGGETQYF.

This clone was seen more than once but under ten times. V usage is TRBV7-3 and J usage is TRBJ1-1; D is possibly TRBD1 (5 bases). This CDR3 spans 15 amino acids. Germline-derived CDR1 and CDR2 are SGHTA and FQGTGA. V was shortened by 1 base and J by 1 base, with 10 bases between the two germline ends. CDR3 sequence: CASSLMGGRNTEAFF. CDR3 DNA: TGTGCCAGCAGCTTAATGGGGGGAAGGAACACTGAAGCTTTCTTT.

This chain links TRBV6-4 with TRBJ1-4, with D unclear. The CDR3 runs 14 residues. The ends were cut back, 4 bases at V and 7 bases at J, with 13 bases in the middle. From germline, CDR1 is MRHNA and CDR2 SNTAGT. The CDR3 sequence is CASSGRSQSEKLFF. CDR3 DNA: TGTGCCAGCAGTGGGAGGAGCCAAAGTGAAAAACTGTTTTTT.

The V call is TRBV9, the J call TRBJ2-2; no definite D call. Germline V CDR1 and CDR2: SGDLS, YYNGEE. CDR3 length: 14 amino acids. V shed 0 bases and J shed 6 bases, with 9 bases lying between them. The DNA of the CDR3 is TGTGCCAGCAGCGTAGGTGTAGTAGCCGGGGAGCTGTTTTTT. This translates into CASSVGVVAGELFF.

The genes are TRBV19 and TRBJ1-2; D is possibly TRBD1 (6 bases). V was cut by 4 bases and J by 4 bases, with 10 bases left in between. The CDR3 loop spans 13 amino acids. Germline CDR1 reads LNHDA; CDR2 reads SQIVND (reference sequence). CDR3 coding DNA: TGTGCCAGTAGTACGGACAGATTCTATGGCTACACCTTC. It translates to CASSTDRFYGYTF. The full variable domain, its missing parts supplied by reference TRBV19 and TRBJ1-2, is DGGITQSPKYLFRKEGQNVTLSCEQNLNHDAMYWYRQDPGQGLRLIYYSQIVNDFQKGDIAEGYSVSREKKESFPLTVTSAQKNPTAFYLCASSTDRFYGYTFGSGTRLTVV.

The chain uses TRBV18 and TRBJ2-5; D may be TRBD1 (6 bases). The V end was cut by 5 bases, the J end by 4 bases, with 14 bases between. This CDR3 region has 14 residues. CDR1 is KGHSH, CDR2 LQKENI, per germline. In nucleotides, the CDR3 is TGTGCCAGCTCAAAGCAGGGGATCGGAGAGACCCAGTACTTC. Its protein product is CASSKQGIGETQYF.

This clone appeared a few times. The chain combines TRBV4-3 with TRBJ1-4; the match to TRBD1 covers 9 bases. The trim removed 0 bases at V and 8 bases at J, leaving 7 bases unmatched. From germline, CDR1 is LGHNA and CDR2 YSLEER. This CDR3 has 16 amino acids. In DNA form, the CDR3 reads TGCGCCAGCAGCCAAGATCGGGGACAGGGTGACGAAAAACTGTTTTTT. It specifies CASSQDRGQGDEKLFF.

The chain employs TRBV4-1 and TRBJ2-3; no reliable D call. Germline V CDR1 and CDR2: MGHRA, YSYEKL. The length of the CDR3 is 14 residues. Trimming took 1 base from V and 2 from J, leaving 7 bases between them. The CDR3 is CASSQGQATDTQYF. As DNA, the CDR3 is TGCGCCAGCAGCCAAGGGCAGGCCACAGATACGCAGTATTTT.

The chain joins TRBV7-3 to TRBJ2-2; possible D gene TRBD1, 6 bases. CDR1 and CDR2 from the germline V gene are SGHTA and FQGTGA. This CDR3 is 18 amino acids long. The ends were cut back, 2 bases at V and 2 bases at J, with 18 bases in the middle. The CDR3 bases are TGTGCCAGCAGCTTATCCCTCCCGGGACACAGCAACACCGGGGAGCTGTTTTTT. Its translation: CASSLSLPGHSNTGELFF.

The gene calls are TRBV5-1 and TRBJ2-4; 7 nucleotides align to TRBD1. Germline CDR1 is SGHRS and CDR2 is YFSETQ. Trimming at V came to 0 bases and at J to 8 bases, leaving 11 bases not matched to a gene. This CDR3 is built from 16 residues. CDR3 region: CASSLGTGALIDIQYF. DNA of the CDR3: TGCGCCAGCAGCTTGGGGACAGGAGCTCTAATTGACATTCAGTACTTC.

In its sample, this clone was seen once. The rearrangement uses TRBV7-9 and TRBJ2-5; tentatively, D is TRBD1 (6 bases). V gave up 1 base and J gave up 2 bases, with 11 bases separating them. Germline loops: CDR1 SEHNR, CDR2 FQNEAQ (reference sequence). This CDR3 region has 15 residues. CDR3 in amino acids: CASSLVGTLQETQYF. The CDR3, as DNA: TGTGCCAGCAGCTTAGTGGGGACACTTCAAGAGACCCAGTACTTC.

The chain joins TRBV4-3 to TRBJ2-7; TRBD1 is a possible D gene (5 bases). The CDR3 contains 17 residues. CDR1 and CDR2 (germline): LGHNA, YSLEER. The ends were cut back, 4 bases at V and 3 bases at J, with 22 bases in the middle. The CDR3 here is CASSRNLDTATVYEQYF. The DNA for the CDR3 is TGCGCCAGCAGCCGGAACCTGGACACCGCAACGGTCTACGAGCAGTACTTC.

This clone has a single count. The CDR3 coding sequence is TGTGCCAGCAGTGTGGTGGCGGAAACTGAAGCTTTCTTT. Its translation: CASSVVAETEAFF. The V gene is TRBV6-6, the J gene TRBJ1-1; D is unclear. The V gene's germline CDR1 is MNHNY and CDR2 SVGAGI (reference sequence). The CDR3 loop spans 13 amino acids. Trimming removed 5 bases at V and 5 bases at J, with 12 bases between.

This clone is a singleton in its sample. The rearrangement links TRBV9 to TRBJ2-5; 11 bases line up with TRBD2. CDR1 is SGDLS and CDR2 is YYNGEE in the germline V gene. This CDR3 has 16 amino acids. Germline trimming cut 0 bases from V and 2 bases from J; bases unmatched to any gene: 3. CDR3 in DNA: TGTGCCAGCAGCGTAGGACTAGCGGGGACTCAAGAGACCCAGTACTTC. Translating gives CASSVGLAGTQETQYF.

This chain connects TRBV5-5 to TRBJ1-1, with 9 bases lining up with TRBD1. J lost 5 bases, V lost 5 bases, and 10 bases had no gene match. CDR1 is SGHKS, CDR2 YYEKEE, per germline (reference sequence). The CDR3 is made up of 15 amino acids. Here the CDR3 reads CASRHAWDRETEAFF. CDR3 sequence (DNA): TGTGCCAGCAGGCACGCCTGGGACAGGGAGACTGAAGCTTTCTTT.

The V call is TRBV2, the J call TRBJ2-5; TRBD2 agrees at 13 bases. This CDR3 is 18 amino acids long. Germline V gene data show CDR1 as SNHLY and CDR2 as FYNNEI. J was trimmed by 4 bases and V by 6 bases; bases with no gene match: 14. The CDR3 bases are TGTGCCAGCAGGGAGACTAGCGGGGGGCAAATGGGCGCAGAGACCCAGTACTTC. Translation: CASRETSGGQMGAETQYF.

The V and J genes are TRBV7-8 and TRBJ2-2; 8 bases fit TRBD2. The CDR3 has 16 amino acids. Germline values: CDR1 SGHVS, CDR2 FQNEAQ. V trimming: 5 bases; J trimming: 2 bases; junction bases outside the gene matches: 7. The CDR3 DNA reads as TGTGCCAGCAGCCTTCGGGAGGGTCTAAACACCGGGGAGCTGTTTTTT. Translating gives CASSLREGLNTGELFF.

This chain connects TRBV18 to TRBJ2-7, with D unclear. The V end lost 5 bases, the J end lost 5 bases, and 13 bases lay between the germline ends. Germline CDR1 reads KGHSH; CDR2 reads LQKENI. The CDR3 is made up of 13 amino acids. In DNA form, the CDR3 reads TGTGCCAGCTCATCTCCCCTAACAGACGAGCAGTACTTC. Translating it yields CASSSPLTDEQYF.

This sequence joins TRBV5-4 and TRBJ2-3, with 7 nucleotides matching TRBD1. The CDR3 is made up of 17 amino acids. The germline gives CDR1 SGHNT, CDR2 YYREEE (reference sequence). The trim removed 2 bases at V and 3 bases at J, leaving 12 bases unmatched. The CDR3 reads CASSLVGGDWITDTQYF. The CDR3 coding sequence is TGTGCCAGCAGCTTAGTAGGGGGCGATTGGATAACAGATACGCAGTATTTT.

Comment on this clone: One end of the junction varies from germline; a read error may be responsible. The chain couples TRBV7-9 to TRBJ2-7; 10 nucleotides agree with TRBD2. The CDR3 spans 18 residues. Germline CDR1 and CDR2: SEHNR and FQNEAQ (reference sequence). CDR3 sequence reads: CASSLAGTSVVFSYEQYF. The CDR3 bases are TGTGCCAGCAGCCTAGCAGGGACTAGCGTCGTATTCTCCTACGAGCAGTACTTC.

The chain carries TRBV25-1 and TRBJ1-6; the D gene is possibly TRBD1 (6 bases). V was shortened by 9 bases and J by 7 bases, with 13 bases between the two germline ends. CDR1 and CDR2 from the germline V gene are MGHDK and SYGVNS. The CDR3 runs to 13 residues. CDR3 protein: CASAGVTNSPLHF. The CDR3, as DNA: TGTGCCAGTGCAGGGGTTACAAATTCACCCCTCCACTTT.

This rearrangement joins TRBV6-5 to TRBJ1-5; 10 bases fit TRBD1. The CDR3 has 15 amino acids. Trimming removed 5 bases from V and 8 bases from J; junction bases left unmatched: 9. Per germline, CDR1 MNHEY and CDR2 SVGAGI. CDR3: CASSPWTGGMEPQHF. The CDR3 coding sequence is TGTGCCAGCAGTCCATGGACAGGGGGTATGGAGCCCCAGCATTTT.